This T cell receptor beta chain was captured in a study of T-cell memory formation after mild COVID-19. CDR1 is SGHRS, CDR2 YFSETQ, per germline. The CDR3 runs 15 residues. The germline V and J ends were trimmed by 1 base and 5 bases, with 13 bases remaining between them. Turning to this clonotype: Antigen specificity is unknown.

Study outcomes and limitations: Some clones that responded turned up in pre-infection memory, which suggests that cross-reactive memory joined in.

Libraries for TCRalpha and TCRbeta carried sample barcodes and unique molecular identifiers via 5'RACE. TCRdb re-derived calls from the 5' RACE reads in MiXCR, one entry per CDR3 protein. The table has under 250,000 distinct CDR3 sequences, roughly 15% seen once; the top ten hold 2.1%. The origin of this receptor is an adult woman who had mild COVID-19 (a few samples of this study predate the infection). Cell type and time point are not known. The specimen was PBMCs or a T cell subset sorted from them (not recorded which). The V call is TRBV5-1, the J call TRBJ2-1; TRBD1 or TRBD2 may be the D gene (5 bases each). Here the CDR3 reads CASSLWGSWDNEQFF. CDR3 DNA sequence: TGCGCCAGCAGCTTGTGGGGGTCTTGGGACAATGAGCAGTTCTTC.